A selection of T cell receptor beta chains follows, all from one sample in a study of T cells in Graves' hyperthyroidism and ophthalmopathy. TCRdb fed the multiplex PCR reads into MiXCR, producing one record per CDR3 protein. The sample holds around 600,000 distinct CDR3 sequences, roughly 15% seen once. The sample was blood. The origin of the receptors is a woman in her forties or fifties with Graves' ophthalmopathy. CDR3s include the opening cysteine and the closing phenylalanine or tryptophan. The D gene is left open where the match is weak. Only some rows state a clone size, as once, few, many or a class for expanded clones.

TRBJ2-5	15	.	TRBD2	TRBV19	TGTGCCAGCCGAGGGCTAGCGGGGAACCAAGAGACCCAGTACTTC	CASRGLAGNQETQYF
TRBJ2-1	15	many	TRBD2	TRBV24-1	TGTGCCACCAGTCCTAAGCGGGAGGCCTACAATGAGCAGTTCTTC	CATSPKREAYNEQFF
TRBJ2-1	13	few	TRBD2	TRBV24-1	TGTGCCACCCGACTAGCGGGACGGAATGAGCAGTTCTTC	CATRLAGRNEQFF
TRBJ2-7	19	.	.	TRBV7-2	TGTGCCAGCAGCTATGAAAGAGACAGCACTAAGAGAAGAGCCTACGAGCAGTACTTC	CASSYERDSTKRRAYEQYF
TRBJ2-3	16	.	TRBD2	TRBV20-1	TGCAGTGTTAGCCTAGCGGGAGGCCAGCCTATGGATACGCAGTATTTT	CSVSLAGGQPMDTQYF
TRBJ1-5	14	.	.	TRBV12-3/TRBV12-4	TGTGCCAGCAGTCTTCAGGCAGGGGATCAGCCCCAGCATTTT	CASSLQAGDQPQHF
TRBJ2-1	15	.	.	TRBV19	TGTGCCAGTAGTAACCGACAGCCATATTACAATGAGCAGTTCTTC	CASSNRQPYYNEQFF
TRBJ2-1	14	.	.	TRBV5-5	TGCGCCAGCAGCCCATCCCAGGGAGTAAATGAGCAGTTCTTC	CASSPSQGVNEQFF
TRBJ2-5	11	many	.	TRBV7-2	TGTGCCAGCAGCTTCCTGGAGACCCAGTACTTC	CASSFLETQYF
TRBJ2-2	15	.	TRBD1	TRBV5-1	TGCGCCAGCACCCCCGACAGGGTGAGGACCGGGGAGCTGTTTTTT	CASTPDRVRTGELFF
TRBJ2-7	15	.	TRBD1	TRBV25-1	TGTGCCAGCAGTGAGCCGCGGACAGGCGCTTACGAGCAGTACTTC	CASSEPRTGAYEQYF
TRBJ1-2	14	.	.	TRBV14	TGTGCCAGCAGCCTACGTGAAGTAAACTATGGCTACACCTTC	CASSLREVNYGYTF
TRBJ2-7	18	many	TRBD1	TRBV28	TGTGCCAGCACCGCAGGCCTGGGACAGGGGGCCTTTTCCTACGAGCAGTACTTC	CASTAGLGQGAFSYEQYF
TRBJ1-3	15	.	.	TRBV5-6	TGTGCCAGCAGCCGGGGGCCAGGGTTCGGAAACACCATATATTTT	CASSRGPGFGNTIYF
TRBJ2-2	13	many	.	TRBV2	TGTGCCAGCAGTGAACTCTCCACCGGGGAGCTGTTTTTT	CASSELSTGELFF
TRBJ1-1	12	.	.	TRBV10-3	TGTGCCATCAGTGAGGGAGACACTGAAGCTTTCTTT	CAISEGDTEAFF
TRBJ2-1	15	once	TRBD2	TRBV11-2	TGTGCCAGCAGCACCGGGACTAGCGGGAGAGATGAGCAGCTCTTC	CASSTGTSGRDEQLF
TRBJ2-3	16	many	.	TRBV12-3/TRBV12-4	TGTGCCAGCAGTCCGCGACTAGTACTAAGCACAGATACGCAGTATTTT	CASSPRLVLSTDTQYF
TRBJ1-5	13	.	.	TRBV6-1	TGTGCCAGCAGTGAGCAATTCAATCAGCCCCAGCATTTT	CASSEQFNQPQHF
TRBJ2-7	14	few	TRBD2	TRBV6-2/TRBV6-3	TGTGCCAGTTTCGGGACTAGCGGGAGTTACGAGCAGTACTTC	CASFGTSGSYEQYF
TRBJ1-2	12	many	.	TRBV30	TGTGCCTGGAGCGGGGGAGACTATGGCTACACCTTC	CAWSGGDYGYTF
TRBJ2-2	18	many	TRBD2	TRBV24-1	TGTGCCACCGCAGCAAACCGCGGACTAGCGGGATACACCGGGGAGCTGTTTTTT	CATAANRGLAGYTGELFF
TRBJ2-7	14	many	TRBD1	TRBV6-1	TGTGCCAGCAGTGCCCTAAGGGGGCCGGACGAGCAGTACTTC	CASSALRGPDEQYF
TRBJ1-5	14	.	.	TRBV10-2	TGCGCCAGCAGTGAGTCGAGCAGAAGGCAGCCCCAGCATTTT	CASSESSRRQPQHF
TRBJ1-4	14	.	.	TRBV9	TGTGCCAGCAGCCCCACCCGGGTCGGAGAAAAACTGTTTTTT	CASSPTRVGEKLFF
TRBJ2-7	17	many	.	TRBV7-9	TGTGCCAGCGGTGGGACAGGAACGGGACTACCGCCCTACGAGCAGTACTTC	CASGGTGTGLPPYEQYF
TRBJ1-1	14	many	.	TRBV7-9	TGTGCCAGCAGCCAAGGACTGATGAACACTGAAGCTTTCTTT	CASSQGLMNTEAFF
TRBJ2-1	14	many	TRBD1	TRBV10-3	TGTGCCATCAAATCGGGACAGGGAGAGGATGAGCAGTTCTTC	CAIKSGQGEDEQFF
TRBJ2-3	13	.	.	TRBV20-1	TGCAGTGCCCCGAGGGTAGTCGCAGATACGCAGTATTTT	CSAPRVVADTQYF
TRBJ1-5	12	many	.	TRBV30	TGTGCCTGGAGTCAGGGGACTCAGCCCCAGCATTTT	CAWSQGTQPQHF
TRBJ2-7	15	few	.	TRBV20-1	TGCAGTGCTATCCCTTCCGGGAACGCCTTTTACGAGCAGTACTTC	CSAIPSGNAFYEQYF
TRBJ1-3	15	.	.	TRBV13	TGTGCCAGCAGCTTACGGGGGGCGTCTGGAAACACCATATATTTT	CASSLRGASGNTIYF
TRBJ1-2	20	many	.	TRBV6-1	TGTGCCAGCAGTGAAATTAGTGGCTGGGAGGGCACCGACCCCTTCTATGGCTACACCTTC	CASSEISGWEGTDPFYGYTF
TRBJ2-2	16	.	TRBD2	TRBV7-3	TGTGCCAGCAGCCAAGGCGGGGGAGGGTGGTCCGGGGAGCTGTTTTTT	CASSQGGGGWSGELFF
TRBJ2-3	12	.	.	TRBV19	TGTGCCAGTAGTCTCCAACCAAATACGCAGTATTTT	CASSLQPNTQYF
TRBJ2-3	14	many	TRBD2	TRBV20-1	TGCAGTGCTTTTACTAGCGGAAGCACAGATACGCAGTATTTT	CSAFTSGSTDTQYF
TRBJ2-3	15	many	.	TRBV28	TGTGCCAGCAGTTTATTCCTAGCTAGCACAGATACGCAGTATTTT	CASSLFLASTDTQYF
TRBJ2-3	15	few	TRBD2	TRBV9	TGTGCCAGCAGCGGTAGCGGGAGCGCCACAGATACGCAGTATTTT	CASSGSGSATDTQYF
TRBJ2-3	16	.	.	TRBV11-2	TGTGCCAGCAGCTTAGAGCTCGGGGGGCGCCCAGATACGCAGTATTTT	CASSLELGGRPDTQYF